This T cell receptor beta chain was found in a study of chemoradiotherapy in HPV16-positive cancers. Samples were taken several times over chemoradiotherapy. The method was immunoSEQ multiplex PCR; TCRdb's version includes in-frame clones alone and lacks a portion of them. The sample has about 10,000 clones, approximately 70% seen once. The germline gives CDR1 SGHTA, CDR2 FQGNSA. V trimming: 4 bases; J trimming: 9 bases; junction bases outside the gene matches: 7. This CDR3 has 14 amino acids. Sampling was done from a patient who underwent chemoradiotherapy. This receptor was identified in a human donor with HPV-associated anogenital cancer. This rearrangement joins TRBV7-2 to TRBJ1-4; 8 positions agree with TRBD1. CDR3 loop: CASSSGGTQQKLFF. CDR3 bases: TGTGCCAGCAGCTCAGGGGGCACCCAACAAAAACTGTTTTTT.